This T cell receptor (beta chain) was observed in a study of cytomegalovirus exposure and HLA in healthy donors. Study observations and caveats: Some V segments, TRBV6-2 and TRBV6-3 among them, were indistinguishable and were therefore excluded.

A multiplex PCR was run with 60 Vbeta primers and 13 Jbeta primers. Under the authors' procedure: An analysis that came later counted around 80 million unique TCR beta chains, approximately 9.9 million shared. Libraries were prepared by immunoSEQ multiplex PCR; TCRdb keeps only in-frame clonotypes and omits some of them. V and J calls and clone size are copied from that table; D and trimming were computed from the DNA. Among over 150,000 clones, approximately 80% were seen once, and the ten largest hold around 5%. With regard to this clone: What it binds is not known.

Germline values: CDR1 MNHNY, CDR2 SVGAGI (reference sequence). The CDR3 has 15 residues. Trimming took 4 bases from V and 3 from J, leaving 13 bases between them. The chain is built from TRBV6-6 and TRBJ1-3, with D possibly matching TRBD1 (5 bases). Material for sequencing was PBMCs. This clonotype was obtained from a man aged 30-40 years in good health and CMV-seronegative. Here the CDR3 reads CASSLIQGGGNTIYF. The CDR3 bases are TGTGCCAGCAGTTTAATTCAGGGTGGTGGAAACACCATATATTTT.